This T cell receptor (beta chain) came from a study of cytomegalovirus exposure and HLA in healthy donors. Regarding the study as a whole: The study put under 200 TCR beta chains on its list as cytomegalovirus-associated. Researchers reported that a few CMV-associated chains were confirmed in vitro as CMV antigen-specific. HLA allele associations emerged for around 15,000 TCR beta sequences in a later analysis, at 0.05 false discovery rate.

Amplification used 60 Vbeta primers and 13 Jbeta primers. The assay was immunoSEQ multiplex PCR, and TCRdb's table has in-frame clones only and misses some. The data show more than 150,000 clones, with approximately 88% seen just once and approximately 0.26% held by the top ten. The V end lost 4 bases, the J end lost 3 bases, and 13 bases lay between the germline ends. This CDR3 region has 14 residues. Germline CDR1 LNHDA, CDR2 SQIVND (reference sequence). This clone occurred once. Its specificity is unknown. The chain has TRBV19 and TRBJ2-7; tentatively, D is TRBD1 (6 bases). The clonotype comes from a boy aged 5 to 17 in good health and CMV-seronegative. Sequenced input: PBMCs. CDR3 sequence (DNA): TGTGCCAGTAGTAGCAGGGGATCACTCTACGAGCAGTACTTC. Amino acids: CASSSRGSLYEQYF.